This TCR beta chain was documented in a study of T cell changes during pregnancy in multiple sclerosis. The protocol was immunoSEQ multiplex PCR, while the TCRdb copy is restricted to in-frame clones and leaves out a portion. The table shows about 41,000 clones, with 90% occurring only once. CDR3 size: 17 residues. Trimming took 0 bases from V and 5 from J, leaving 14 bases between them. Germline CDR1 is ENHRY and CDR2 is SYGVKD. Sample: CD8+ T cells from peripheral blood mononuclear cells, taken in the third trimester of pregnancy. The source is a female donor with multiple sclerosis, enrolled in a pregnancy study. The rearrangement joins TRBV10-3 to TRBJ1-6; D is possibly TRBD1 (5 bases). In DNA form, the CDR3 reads TGTGCCATCAGTGAGTCGAGTGCGGGACGGGATAATTCACCCCTCCACTTT. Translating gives CAISESSAGRDNSPLHF.